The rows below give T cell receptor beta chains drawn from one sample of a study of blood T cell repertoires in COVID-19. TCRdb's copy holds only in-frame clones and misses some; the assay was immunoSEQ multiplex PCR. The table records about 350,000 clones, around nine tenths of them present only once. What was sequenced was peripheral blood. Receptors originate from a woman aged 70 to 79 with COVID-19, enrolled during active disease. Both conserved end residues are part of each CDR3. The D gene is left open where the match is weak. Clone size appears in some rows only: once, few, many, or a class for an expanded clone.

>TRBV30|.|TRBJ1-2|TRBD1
CAWSPGQGNYGYTF
TGTGCCTGGTCGCCGGGACAGGGGAACTATGGCTACACCTTC
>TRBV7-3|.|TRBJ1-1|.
CASSREDNGEAFF
TGTGCCAGCAGCCGCGAGGATAACGGTGAAGCTTTCTTT
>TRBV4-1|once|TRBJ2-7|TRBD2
CASSQEALAVTYEQYF
TGCGCCAGCAGCCAAGAAGCACTAGCGGTAACCTACGAGCAGTACTTC
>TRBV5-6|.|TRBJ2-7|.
CASSPERLEINEQYF
TGTGCCAGCAGCCCCGAGCGCCTGGAGATCAACGAGCAGTACTTC
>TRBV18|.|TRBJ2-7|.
CASSPGREEQYF
TGTGCCAGCTCACCTGGACGGGAAGAGCAGTACTTC
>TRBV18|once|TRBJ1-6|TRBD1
CASSPERQGLGSPLHF
TGTGCCAGCTCACCAGAGCGACAGGGGTTAGGCTCACCCCTCCACTTT
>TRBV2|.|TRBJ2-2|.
CASSEMWAGASTGELFF
TGTGCCAGCAGTGAAATGTGGGCGGGTGCCTCCACCGGGGAGCTGTTTTTT
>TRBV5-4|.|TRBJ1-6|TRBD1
CASSNAGGRAYNSPLHF
TGTGCCAGCAGCAATGCAGGGGGCAGGGCCTATAATTCACCCCTCCACTTT
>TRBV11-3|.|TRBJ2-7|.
CASSFQGPPSEQYF
TGTGCCAGCAGCTTTCAGGGGCCTCCCTCCGAGCAGTACTTC
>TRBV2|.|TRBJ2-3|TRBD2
CASRGTSGEADTQYF
TGTGCCAGCAGGGGGACTAGCGGAGAGGCAGATACGCAGTATTTT
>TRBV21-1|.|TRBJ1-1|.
CASKPVNTEAFF
TGTGCCAGCAAACCGGTGAACACTGAAGCTTTCTTT
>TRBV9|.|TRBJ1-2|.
CASRGRSGTGENGHYGYTF
TGTGCCAGCAGAGGCCGATCCGGGACGGGAGAAAATGGCCACTATGGCTACACCTTC
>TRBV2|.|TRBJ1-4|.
CASRVSEKLFF
TGTGCCAGCAGGGTCAGTGAAAAACTGTTTTTT
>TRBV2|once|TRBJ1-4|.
CASSEEAGYREKLFF
TGTGCCAGCAGTGAAGAGGCAGGGTATCGCGAAAAACTGTTTTTT
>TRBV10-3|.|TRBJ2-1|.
CAITRRGGEGKNEQFF
TGTGCCATCACAAGGCGAGGCGGAGAGGGTAAAAATGAGCAGTTCTTC
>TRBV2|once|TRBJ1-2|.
CASSEWTESYTF
TGTGCCAGCAGTGAATGGACAGAGTCCTACACCTTC
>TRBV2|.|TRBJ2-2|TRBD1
CASSERGQGRSGELFF
TGTGCCAGCAGTGAAAGGGGACAGGGGCGGTCCGGGGAGCTGTTTTTT
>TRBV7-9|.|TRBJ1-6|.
CASSSEREGVSPLHF
TGTGCCAGCAGCTCAGAGAGGGAGGGAGTTTCACCCCTCCACTTT
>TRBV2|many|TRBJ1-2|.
CASSPREQGKDGYTF
TGTGCCAGCTCCCCCCGGGAGCAGGGAAAGGATGGCTACACCTTC
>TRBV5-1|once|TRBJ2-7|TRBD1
CASSLDGTGTAYEQYF
TGCGCCAGCAGCTTGGACGGGACAGGGACGGCTTACGAGCAGTACTTC
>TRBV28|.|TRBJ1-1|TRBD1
CASKGTGGETEAFF
TGTGCCAGCAAGGGGACAGGGGGCGAGACTGAAGCTTTCTTT
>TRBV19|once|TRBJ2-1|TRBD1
CASSIALTRTGRNEQFF
TGTGCCAGTAGTATAGCCCTAACCAGGACAGGGAGGAATGAGCAGTTCTTC
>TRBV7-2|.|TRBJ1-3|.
CASSPYGNTIYF
TGTGCCAGCAGCCCTTATGGAAACACCATATATTTT
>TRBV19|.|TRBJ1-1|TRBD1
CASTLGTVNTEAFF
TGTGCCAGTACCCTAGGGACAGTGAACACTGAAGCTTTCTTT
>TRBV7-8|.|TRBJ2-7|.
CASSLSWRVSYEQYF
TGTGCCAGCAGCTTGTCGTGGAGGGTCTCCTACGAGCAGTACTTC
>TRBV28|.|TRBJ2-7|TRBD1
CASVRAGGSYEQYF
TGTGCCAGCGTCCGGGCAGGGGGCTCTTACGAGCAGTACTTC
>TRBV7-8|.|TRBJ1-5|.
CASSLAPAPGQPQHF
TGTGCCAGCAGCTTAGCGCCTGCTCCGGGTCAGCCCCAGCATTTT
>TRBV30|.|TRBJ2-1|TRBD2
CAWRSGGYNEQFF
TGTGCCTGGAGGAGCGGGGGATACAATGAGCAGTTCTTC
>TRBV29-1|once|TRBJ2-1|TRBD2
CSVERGSSYNEQFF
TGCAGCGTTGAGCGGGGGAGCTCCTACAATGAGCAGTTCTTC